Reported below is one T cell receptor (beta chain). Its antigen is as yet unknown. TCRdb reprocessed the reads via MiXCR and lists one record per CDR3 protein. There are roughly 920,000 distinct CDR3 sequences in the sample; roughly 30% occur only once, and more than 12% lies in the top ten. The V gene's germline CDR1 is MGHRA and CDR2 YSYEKL. The length of the CDR3 is 16 residues. Trimming removed 4 bases at V and 1 base at J, with 16 bases between. The data originate from a study of T cell repertoires in cytomegalovirus infection. Study as a whole: CMV epitopes in the study were HLA-C-restricted (recently identified) and HLA-B-restricted (well studied). Through public TCR beta signatures, both CMV infection and matching HLA type were indicated. Study conclusions and caveats: Identification of carriers of CMV plus the relevant HLA was performed using cumulative public TCR beta family frequency. Ex vivo, HLA-C-restricted CMV-specific TCR beta clonotypes prevailed over the rest of the response.

This sample comprised cultured CD8+ T cells from PBMCs, obtained from culture after CMV antigen stimulation. The TCR comes from a human donor in good health (CMV status not recorded). Some clones in this sample may be carry-over from other donors' samples. This chain uses TRBV4-1 with TRBJ1-1; the D gene is possibly TRBD1 (6 bases). The CDR3 nucleotides read TGCGCCAGCAGCCCTACCCAGGGGCAGGAGAACACTGAAGCTTTCTTT. Translated, it gives CASSPTQGQENTEAFF.